These T cell receptor beta chains were read from a single sample in a study of early T cells in non-severe SARS-CoV-2 infection. TCRdb called the 5' RACE reads again in MiXCR, with one record for every CDR3 protein. The sample lists more than 25,000 distinct CDR3 sequences, about 4.6% seen once, with roughly an eighth in the top ten. What was sequenced was whole blood. These receptors were collected from an adult who was a healthcare worker with PCR-confirmed SARS-CoV-2 infection or an uninfected control (not recorded which). The CDR3 runs from the conserved cysteine through the conserved F or W. D genes are given only for firm matches. The listing skips clone size in some rows; elsewhere it reads once, few, many or a size class.

V gene,D gene,J gene,clone size,CDR3 protein
TRBV19,TRBD1,TRBJ2-2,many,CATGTGRTGELFF
TRBV6-5,TRBD2,TRBJ2-7,-,CASSYSRTSEQYF
TRBV20-1,-,TRBJ2-2,few,CSAATGMSGELFF
TRBV6-6,TRBD1,TRBJ2-7,few,CASSPDRAYEQYF
TRBV29-1,-,TRBJ2-6,many,CSASDRHSGANVLTF
TRBV10-2,-,TRBJ2-7,once,CASSHFGGEQYF
TRBV12-3/TRBV12-4,-,TRBJ2-3,many,CASSRSIRTDTQYF
TRBV6-6,-,TRBJ2-1,many,CASSYTNEQFF
TRBV27,TRBD2,TRBJ2-3,few,CASSSGSGSTDTQYF
TRBV2,-,TRBJ1-2,many,CASSRDGANYGYTF
TRBV9,TRBD1,TRBJ1-3,few,CASSDGQAPLGNTIYF
TRBV12-3/TRBV12-4,-,TRBJ1-1,-,CASSLRHINTEAFF
TRBV28,-,TRBJ2-7,many,CASSLSGGFYEQYF
TRBV19,TRBD1,TRBJ2-3,many,CASSIPPRTGNTDTQYF
TRBV19,-,TRBJ2-3,large,CASSIFSDSPTDTQYF
TRBV20-1,-,TRBJ2-7,many,CSATNGLSYEQYF
TRBV11-3,-,TRBJ2-3,-,CASSLLDTQYF
TRBV27,TRBD1,TRBJ2-7,-,CASGQGAPYEQYF
TRBV27,-,TRBJ2-3,many,CASSLTDTQYF
TRBV5-4,-,TRBJ2-2,many,CASSQGERASVGELFF
TRBV2,-,TRBJ2-5,-,CASYGLQETQYF
TRBV20-1,TRBD2,TRBJ2-1,few,CSARDPLAGYNEQFF
TRBV2,-,TRBJ1-4,few,CASSEVGGEKLFF
TRBV5-1,TRBD2,TRBJ2-7,many,CASSLAGGAYEQYF
TRBV28,TRBD1,TRBJ2-2,few,CASSLRRGRGTGELFF
TRBV11-2,-,TRBJ2-1,many,CASRQAGRRMYHEQFF
TRBV3-1,-,TRBJ2-3,few,CASSQRDGTDTQYF
TRBV5-5,-,TRBJ2-2,many,CASSKIVNTGELFF
TRBV5-1,-,TRBJ2-1,-,CASSLVVAANEQFF
TRBV30,-,TRBJ1-1,-,CAWSDHRPNTEAFF
TRBV7-6,-,TRBJ2-3,few,CASSFGVRDTQYF